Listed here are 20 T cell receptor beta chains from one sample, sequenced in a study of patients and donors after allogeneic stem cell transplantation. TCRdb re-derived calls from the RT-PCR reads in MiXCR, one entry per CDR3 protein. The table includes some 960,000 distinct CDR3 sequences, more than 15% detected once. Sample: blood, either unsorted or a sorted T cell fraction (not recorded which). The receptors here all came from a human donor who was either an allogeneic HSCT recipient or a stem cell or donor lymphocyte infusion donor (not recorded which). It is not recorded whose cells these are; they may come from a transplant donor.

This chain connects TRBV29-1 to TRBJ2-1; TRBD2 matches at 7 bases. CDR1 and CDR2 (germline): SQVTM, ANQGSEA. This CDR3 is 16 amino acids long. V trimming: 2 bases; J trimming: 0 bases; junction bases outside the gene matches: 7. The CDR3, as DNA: TGCAGCGTTGAATGGGTTAGCGGGCCCTCCTACAATGAGCAGTTCTTC. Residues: CSVEWVSGPSYNEQFF.

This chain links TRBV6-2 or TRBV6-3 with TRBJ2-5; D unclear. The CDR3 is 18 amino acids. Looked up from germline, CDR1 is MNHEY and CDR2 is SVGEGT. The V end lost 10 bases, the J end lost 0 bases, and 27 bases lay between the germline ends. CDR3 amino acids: CATYGDAAVWVHQETQYF. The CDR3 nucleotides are TGTGCCACCTATGGTGACGCCGCGGTCTGGGTGCACCAAGAGACCCAGTACTTC.

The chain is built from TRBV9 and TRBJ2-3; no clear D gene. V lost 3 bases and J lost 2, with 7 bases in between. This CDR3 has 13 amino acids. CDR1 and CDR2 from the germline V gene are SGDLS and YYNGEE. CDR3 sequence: CASSEGNTDTQYF. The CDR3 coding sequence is TGTGCCAGCAGCGAGGGAAACACAGATACGCAGTATTTT.

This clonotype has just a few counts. The CDR3 nucleotides read TGCAGTGCCCATGGACTGGACTCCTACAATGAGCAGTTCTTC. This gives the protein CSAHGLDSYNEQFF. V is TRBV20-1 and J is TRBJ2-1, with D maybe TRBD2 (5 bases). This CDR3 spans 14 amino acids. V lost 6 bases to trimming and J lost 0 bases, with 12 bases between them. CDR1 is DFQATT, CDR2 SNEGSKA, per germline (reference sequence).

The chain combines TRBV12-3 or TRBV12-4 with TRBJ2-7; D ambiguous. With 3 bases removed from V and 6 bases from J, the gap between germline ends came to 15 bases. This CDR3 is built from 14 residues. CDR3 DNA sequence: TGTGCCAGCAGTTTCTCAGTAGGCACGAGCGAGCAGTACTTC. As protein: CASSFSVGTSEQYF.

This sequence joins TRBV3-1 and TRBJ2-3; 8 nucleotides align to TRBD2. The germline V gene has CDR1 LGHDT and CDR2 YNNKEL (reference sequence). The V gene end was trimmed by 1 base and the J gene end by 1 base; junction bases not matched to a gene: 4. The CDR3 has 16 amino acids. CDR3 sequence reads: CASSQGVRGGTDTQYF. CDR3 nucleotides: TGTGCCAGCAGCCAAGGTGTGCGGGGGGGCACAGATACGCAGTATTTT.

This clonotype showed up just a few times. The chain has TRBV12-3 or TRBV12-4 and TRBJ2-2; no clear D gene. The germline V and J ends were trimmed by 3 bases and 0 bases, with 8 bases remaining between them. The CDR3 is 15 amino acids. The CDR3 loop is CASSLANTNTGELFF. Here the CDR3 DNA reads TGTGCCAGCAGTTTGGCCAATACGAACACCGGGGAGCTGTTTTTT.

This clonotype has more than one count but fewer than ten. The CDR3 region has the DNA TGTGCCAGCAGCCCCAGGGACTCCGGGGGTGGCTACACCTTC. Translating it yields CASSPRDSGGGYTF. The chain joins TRBV12-3 or TRBV12-4 to TRBJ1-2; TRBD1 is a possible D gene (5 bases). The CDR3 covers 14 residues. V was clipped by 6 bases and J by 7 bases, with 18 bases between them.

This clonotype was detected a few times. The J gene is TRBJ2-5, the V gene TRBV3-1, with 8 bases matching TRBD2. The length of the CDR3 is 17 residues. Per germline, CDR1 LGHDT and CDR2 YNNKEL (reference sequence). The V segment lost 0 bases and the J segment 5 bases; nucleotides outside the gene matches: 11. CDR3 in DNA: TGTGCCAGCAGCCAAGATCACGCGGGAGGCCCTCGGGAGACCCAGTACTTC. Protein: CASSQDHAGGPRETQYF.

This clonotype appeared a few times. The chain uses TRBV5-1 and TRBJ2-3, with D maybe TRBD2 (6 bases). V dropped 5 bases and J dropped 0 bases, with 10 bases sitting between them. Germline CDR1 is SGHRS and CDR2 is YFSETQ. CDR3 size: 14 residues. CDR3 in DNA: TGCGCCAGCAGTCCGGGAGAGAGCACAGATACGCAGTATTTT. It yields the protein CASSPGESTDTQYF.

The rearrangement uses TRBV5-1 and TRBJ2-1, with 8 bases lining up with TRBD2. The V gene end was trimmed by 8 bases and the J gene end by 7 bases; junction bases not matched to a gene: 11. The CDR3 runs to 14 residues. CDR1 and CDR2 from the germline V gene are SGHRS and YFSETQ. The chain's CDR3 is CASNPGGAGNEQFF. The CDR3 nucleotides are TGCGCCAGTAACCCGGGGGGGGCGGGAAATGAGCAGTTCTTC.

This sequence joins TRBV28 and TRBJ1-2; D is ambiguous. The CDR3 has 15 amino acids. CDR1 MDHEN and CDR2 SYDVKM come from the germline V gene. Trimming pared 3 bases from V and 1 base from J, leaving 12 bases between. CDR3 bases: TGTGCCAGCAGTTTGACGGCAGCAGATAACTATGGCTACACCTTC. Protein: CASSLTAADNYGYTF.

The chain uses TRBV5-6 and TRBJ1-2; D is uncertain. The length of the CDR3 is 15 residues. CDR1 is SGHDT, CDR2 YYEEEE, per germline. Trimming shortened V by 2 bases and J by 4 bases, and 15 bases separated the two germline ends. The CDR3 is CASSFGRLGIYGYTF. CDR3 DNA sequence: TGTGCCAGCAGCTTCGGCAGGTTGGGAATCTATGGCTACACCTTC.

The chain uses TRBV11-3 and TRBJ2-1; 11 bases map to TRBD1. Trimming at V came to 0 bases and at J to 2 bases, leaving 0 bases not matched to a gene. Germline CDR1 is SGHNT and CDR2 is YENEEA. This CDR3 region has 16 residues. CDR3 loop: CASSLEGQGAYNEQFF. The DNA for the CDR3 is TGTGCCAGCAGCTTAGAGGGACAGGGGGCCTACAATGAGCAGTTCTTC.

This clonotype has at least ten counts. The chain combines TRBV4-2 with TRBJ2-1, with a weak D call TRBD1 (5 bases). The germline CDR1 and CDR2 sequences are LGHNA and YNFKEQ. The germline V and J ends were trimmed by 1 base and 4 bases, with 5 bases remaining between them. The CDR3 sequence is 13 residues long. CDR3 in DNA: TGTGCCAGCAGCCAAGGACAGTACAATGAGCAGTTCTTC. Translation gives CASSQGQYNEQFF.

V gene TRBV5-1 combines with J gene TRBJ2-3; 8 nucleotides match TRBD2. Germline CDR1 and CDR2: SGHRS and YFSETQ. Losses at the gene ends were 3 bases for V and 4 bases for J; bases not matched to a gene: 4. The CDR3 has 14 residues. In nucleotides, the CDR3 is TGCGCCAGCAGCTATCGAGCGGGGGCAGATACGCAGTATTTT. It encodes CASSYRAGADTQYF.

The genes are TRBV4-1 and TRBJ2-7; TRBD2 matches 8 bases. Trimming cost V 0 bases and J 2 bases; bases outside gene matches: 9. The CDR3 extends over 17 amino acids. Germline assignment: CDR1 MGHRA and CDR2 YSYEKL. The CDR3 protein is CASSQDLGGLETYEQYF. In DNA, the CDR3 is TGCGCCAGCAGCCAAGATCTTGGGGGACTAGAAACCTACGAGCAGTACTTC.

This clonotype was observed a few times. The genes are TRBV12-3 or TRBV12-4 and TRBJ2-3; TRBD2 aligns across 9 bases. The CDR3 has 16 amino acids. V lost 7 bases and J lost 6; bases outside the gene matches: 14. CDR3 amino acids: CASTLNPSGNVDTQYF. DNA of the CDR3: TGTGCCAGCACCTTAAACCCTAGCGGGAACGTGGATACGCAGTATTTT.

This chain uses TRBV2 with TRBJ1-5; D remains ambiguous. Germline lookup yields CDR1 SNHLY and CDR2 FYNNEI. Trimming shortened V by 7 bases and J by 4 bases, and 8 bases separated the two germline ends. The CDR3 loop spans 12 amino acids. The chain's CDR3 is CASNGPNQPQHF. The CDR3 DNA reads TGTGCCAGCAATGGCCCGAATCAGCCCCAGCATTTT.

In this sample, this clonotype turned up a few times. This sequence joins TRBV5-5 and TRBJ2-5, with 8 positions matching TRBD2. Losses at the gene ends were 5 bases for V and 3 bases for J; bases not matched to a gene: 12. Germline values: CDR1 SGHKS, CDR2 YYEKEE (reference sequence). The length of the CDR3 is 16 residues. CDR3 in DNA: TGTGCCAGCAGACTCACGTCATTAGCGGGGAAAGAGACCCAGTACTTC. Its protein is CASRLTSLAGKETQYF.